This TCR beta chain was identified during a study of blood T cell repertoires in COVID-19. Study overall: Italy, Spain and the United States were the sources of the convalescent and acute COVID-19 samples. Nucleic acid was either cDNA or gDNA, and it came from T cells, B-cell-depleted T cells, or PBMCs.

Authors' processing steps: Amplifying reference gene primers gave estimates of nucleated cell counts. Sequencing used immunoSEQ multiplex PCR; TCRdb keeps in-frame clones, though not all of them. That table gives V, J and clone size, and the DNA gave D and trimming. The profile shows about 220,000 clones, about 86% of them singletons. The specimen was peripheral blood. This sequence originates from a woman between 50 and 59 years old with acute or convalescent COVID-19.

This CDR3 reads CASSPPRTGGNQPQHF. The CDR3 DNA is TGTGCCAGCTCACCACCCAGGACAGGGGGCAATCAGCCCCAGCATTTT. The chain joins TRBV18 to TRBJ1-5, with 9 nucleotides matching TRBD1. Germline CDR1 is KGHSH and CDR2 is LQKENI. This CDR3 spans 16 amino acids. The V segment lost 0 bases and the J segment 2 bases; nucleotides outside the gene matches: 2.